Each of the 7 T cell receptor beta chains below was sequenced from the same sample in a study of cytomegalovirus exposure and HLA in healthy donors. PCR primers comprised 60 Vbeta and 13 Jbeta primers. Clones were read by immunoSEQ multiplex PCR, and TCRdb kept only the in-frame ones, dropping some. Of 150,000 to 200,000 clones in the sample, roughly 80% were seen once. Source material: PBMCs. Receptors were obtained from a male donor in good health and CMV-seropositive.

The rearrangement uses TRBV28 and TRBJ1-4; D possibly corresponds to TRBD1 (6 bases). V was trimmed by 2 bases and J by 5 bases, leaving 18 bases between them. The CDR3 runs to 17 residues. Germline loops: CDR1 MDHEN, CDR2 SYDVKM. DNA for the CDR3: TGTGCCAGCAGTTTACCGTCGTACGGGACAAGGAATGAAAAACTGTTTTTT. This translates into CASSLPSYGTRNEKLFF. Using reference TRBV28 and TRBJ1-4 for the parts outside the CDR3, the full variable domain is DVKVTQSSRYLVKRTGEKVFLECVQDMDHENMFWYRQDPGLGLRLIYFSYDVKMKEKGDIPEGYSVSREKKERFSLILESASTNQTSMYLCASSLPSYGTRNEKLFFGSGTQLSVL.

The chain is built from TRBV5-1 and TRBJ2-5; 9 positions agree with TRBD1. The J call may be mistaken, given a closer DNA end match to TRBJ2-7. Germline lookup yields CDR1 SGHRS and CDR2 YFSETQ. This CDR3 has 14 amino acids. The CDR3 sequence is CASRGEQGANEQYF. The CDR3 DNA reads TGCGCCAGCAGAGGGGAACAGGGGGCGAACGAGCAGTACTTC.

The chain combines TRBV5-4 with TRBJ2-7; 12 nucleotides agree with TRBD2. The CDR3 sequence is 14 residues long. V shed 4 bases, J shed 3 bases, and the junction held 2 bases outside the gene matches. Germline CDR1 SGHNT, CDR2 YYREEE (reference sequence). The CDR3 here is CASSTGLAGYEQYF. Here the CDR3 DNA reads TGTGCCAGCAGCACGGGACTAGCGGGCTACGAGCAGTACTTC.

The chain links TRBV9 to TRBJ2-5; D might be TRBD2 (6 bases). This CDR3 comprises 14 residues. CDR1 SGDLS and CDR2 YYNGEE come from the germline V gene. Between the trimmed V and J ends, which lost 4 bases and 5 bases, there was a span of 15 bases. The CDR3 here is CASSSGLRGETQYF. The CDR3 DNA sequence: TGTGCCAGCAGCTCGGGACTCCGAGGGGAGACCCAGTACTTC.

The V gene is TRBV1, the J gene TRBJ1-1; the table names TRBD1, a call not compared with the DNA. TRBV1 is an annotated pseudogene. This CDR3 spans 15 amino acids. CDR3 DNA: TGCACCAGCAGCCAATTGGACAGGGGGAACACTGAAGCTTTCTTT. This encodes CTSSQLDRGNTEAFF.

The chain carries TRBV19 and TRBJ1-1; unclear D gene. Germline V lookup: CDR1 LNHDA, CDR2 SQIVND (reference sequence). The CDR3 is 14 residues long. Trimming removed 7 bases from V and 8 bases from J, with 20 bases in between. CDR3 loop: CASISPGISREAFF. Written as DNA, the CDR3 is TGTGCCAGTATCTCCCCGGGAATCTCCAGGGAAGCTTTCTTT.

J is TRBJ2-1 and V is TRBV10-3; 15 bases align to TRBD2. V dropped 0 bases and J dropped 1; count of bases not matched to a gene: 10. Germline CDR1 and CDR2: ENHRY and SYGVKD. The CDR3 covers 21 residues. In DNA, the CDR3 is TGTGCCATCAGTGAGTCGGTGGGACTAGCGGGAGGACTCAGGTCCTACAATGAGCAGTTCTTC. Translation: CAISESVGLAGGLRSYNEQFF.